Below, 31 T cell receptor beta chains from the same sample are listed, as sequenced in a study of T cell responses to AZD1222 COVID-19 vaccine. Only in-frame clones appear in the TCRdb table, and some are missing; sequencing was by immunoSEQ multiplex PCR. The sample includes 250,000 or so clones, roughly 93% of them seen just once. Sequenced material: peripheral blood, taken on day 0 of AZD1222 vaccination. The receptors come from an adult in good health.

The genes are TRBV6-5 and TRBJ2-7, with no clear D. The V gene lost 6 bases and the J gene lost 6 bases, with 18 bases spanning the gap. The germline V gene has CDR1 MNHEY and CDR2 SVGAGI. This CDR3 has 14 residues. This CDR3 is CASRSISQPSEQYF. The CDR3 region has the DNA TGTGCCAGCAGGTCCATCTCACAGCCCTCCGAGCAGTACTTC.

This clone appeared once. This chain connects TRBV12-3 or TRBV12-4 to TRBJ2-7; D is uncertain. Trimming shortened V by 1 base and J by 1 base, and 5 bases separated the two germline ends. This CDR3 spans 13 amino acids. The CDR3 DNA follows: TGTGCCAGCAGTTTAGGACATTCCTACGAGCAGTACTTC. Protein: CASSLGHSYEQYF.

The CDR3 loop reads CASSPPAAGGTDTQYF. The CDR3 DNA reads TGCGCCAGCAGCCCCCCCGCGGCGGGAGGCACAGATACGCAGTATTTT. The rearrangement joins TRBV23-1 to TRBJ2-3, with 7 bases lining up with TRBD2. TRBV23-1 is sorted into the ORF group, with uncertain function. V shed 6 bases and J 1 base; nucleotides not matched to a gene: 10. The CDR3 is 16 residues long.

This chain links TRBV5-6 with TRBJ2-7, with a possible D match to TRBD2 (5 bases). Germline lookup yields CDR1 SGHDT and CDR2 YYEEEE. CDR3 length equals 14 residues. Trimming took 4 bases from V and 6 from J, leaving 17 bases between them. The CDR3, as DNA: TGTGCCAGCAGCCCCGGCACAGAGGGAGCCGAGCAGTACTTC. As protein: CASSPGTEGAEQYF.

V and J are TRBV11-2 and TRBJ2-3; TRBD2 matches at 9 bases. The CDR3 covers 14 residues. The V and J ends lost 1 base and 7 bases, in that order; junction bases with no gene match: 3. Germline CDR1 is SGHAT and CDR2 is FQNNGV. The CDR3 DNA sequence: TGTGCCAGCAGCTTAGGGACTAGCGTTTATACGCAGTATTTT. It encodes CASSLGTSVYTQYF.

The chain combines TRBV29-1 with TRBJ1-5; D gene unclear. V was shortened by 3 bases and J by 0 bases, with 6 bases between the two germline ends. The length of the CDR3 is 13 residues. Germline CDR1 is SQVTM and CDR2 is ANQGSEA. The CDR3 reads CSVEENSNQPQHF. The CDR3 nucleotides are TGCAGCGTTGAGGAAAATAGCAATCAGCCCCAGCATTTT. The full variable domain, with the rest looked up from reference TRBV29-1 and TRBJ1-5, is SAVISQKPSRDICQRGTSLTIQCQVDSQVTMMFWYRQQPGQSLTLIATANQGSEATYESGFVIDKFPISRPNLTFSTLTVSNMSPEDSSIYLCSVEENSNQPQHFGDGTRLSIL.

The chain employs TRBV18 and TRBJ2-2; D tentatively fits TRBD1 or TRBD2 (6 bases each). The CDR3 loop spans 15 amino acids. Per germline, CDR1 KGHSH and CDR2 LQKENI. Deletions cut 0 bases from V and 5 bases from J, with 10 bases between. Here the CDR3 DNA reads TGTGCCAGCTCACCACCGTCGGGGGCGACCGGGGAGCTGTTTTTT. Translation gives CASSPPSGATGELFF.

This chain joins TRBV4-3 and TRBJ1-3; possible D gene TRBD1, 6 bases. The CDR3 is 16 amino acids. Germline V CDR1 and CDR2: LGHNA, YSLEER. V lost 1 base to trimming and J lost 2 bases, with 12 bases between them. This CDR3 is CASSQAWQGTGNTIYF. In DNA, the CDR3 is TGCGCCAGCAGCCAAGCCTGGCAGGGGACTGGAAACACCATATATTTT.

The chain recombines TRBV6-2 or TRBV6-3 with TRBJ1-2; 8 nucleotides match TRBD1. Germline assignment: CDR1 MNHEY and CDR2 SVGEGT. The CDR3 spans 14 residues. Trimming removed 3 bases from V and 8 bases from J; junction bases left unmatched: 8. CDR3 in amino acids: CASSYPDRASGYTF. CDR3 DNA: TGTGCCAGCAGTTATCCGGACAGGGCGAGCGGCTACACCTTC.

V gene TRBV6-4 combines with J gene TRBJ2-1; D is unresolved. The CDR3 extends over 14 amino acids. In germline, CDR1 is MRHNA, CDR2 SNTAGT. V gave up 6 bases and J gave up 2 bases, with 11 bases separating them. The CDR3 DNA reads as TGTGCCAGCAGGGCCCGTTGGGCCTACAATGAGCAGTTCTTC. Translated, it gives CASRARWAYNEQFF.

The V gene is TRBV5-1, the J gene TRBJ2-5; D not certain. This CDR3 contains 11 residues. Trimming left V 6 bases short and J 5 bases short, with 8 bases between. Germline-derived CDR1 and CDR2 are SGHRS and YFSETQ. DNA for the CDR3: TGCGCCAGCACCCTTCGGGAGACCCAGTACTTC. Translated: CASTLRETQYF. The full variable domain, its missing parts supplied by reference TRBV5-1 and TRBJ2-5, is KAGVTQTPRYLIKTRGQQVTLSCSPISGHRSVSWYQQTPGQGLQFLFEYFSETQRNKGNFPGRFSGRQFSNSRSEMNVSTLELGDSALYLCASTLRETQYFGPGTRLLVL.

The count of this clone is one. The chain has TRBV4-1 and TRBJ2-5; 9 bases are a match to TRBD2. Per germline, CDR1 MGHRA and CDR2 YSYEKL. The ends lost 0 bases at V and 5 bases at J; junction bases unmatched: 7. The CDR3 sequence is 16 residues long. The CDR3 DNA is TGCGCCAGCAGCCAAGATGGTAGCGGGAGAAGGGAGACCCAGTACTTC. It specifies CASSQDGSGRRETQYF.

This chain connects TRBV28 to TRBJ2-2, with D perhaps matching TRBD1 or TRBD2 (5 bases each). The CDR3 consists of 14 residues. Trimming stripped 7 bases from V and 4 bases from J, with 13 bases between. CDR1 and CDR2 (germline): MDHEN, SYDVKM. DNA for the CDR3: TGTGCCAGCATCGAGGGGCTGGTCACCGGGGAGCTGTTTTTT. Encoded protein: CASIEGLVTGELFF.

The rearrangement links TRBV9 to TRBJ2-1, with D perhaps TRBD2 (7 bases). Germline loops: CDR1 SGDLS, CDR2 YYNGEE. This CDR3 has 15 amino acids. Trimming left V 0 bases short and J 4 bases short, with 11 bases between. The DNA for the CDR3 is TGTGCCAGCAGCGTAGAAGGGGGGGATTACAATGAGCAGTTCTTC. Translation: CASSVEGGDYNEQFF.

The CDR3 DNA follows: TGTGCCAGCCGGACTAGCGGGGCCTCCTACGAGCAGTACTTC. It specifies CASRTSGASYEQYF. J is TRBJ2-7 and V is TRBV28, with TRBD2 matching 12 bases. J lost 0 bases, V lost 8 bases, and 2 bases had no gene match. This CDR3 has 14 residues. Germline CDR1 MDHEN, CDR2 SYDVKM.

This chain links TRBV25-1 with TRBJ2-7; D perhaps matches TRBD1 (5 bases). This CDR3 region has 13 residues. Germline V gene lookup returns CDR1 MGHDK and CDR2 SYGVNS. V shed 8 bases and J shed 6 bases, with 17 bases lying between them. The CDR3 loop is CASLPAGLSEQYF. CDR3 bases: TGTGCCAGCCTACCGGCAGGGCTCTCCGAGCAGTACTTC.

This chain connects TRBV7-3 to TRBJ1-4; D might be TRBD1 (6 bases). Trimming pared 4 bases from V and 0 bases from J, leaving 12 bases between. The CDR3 runs to 16 residues. Germline CDR1 reads SGHTA; CDR2 reads FQGTGA. For the CDR3, the DNA is TGTGCCAGCAGCTCAGGGGACCTTGCAACTAATGAAAAACTGTTTTTT. This encodes CASSSGDLATNEKLFF.

V gene TRBV3-1 (or the pseudogene TRBV3-2) combines with J gene TRBJ2-1; 11 nucleotides line up with TRBD2. V gave up 4 bases and J gave up 1 base; unmatched junction bases: 3. This CDR3 region has 16 residues. From germline, CDR1 is LGHDT and CDR2 YNNKEL (reference sequence). CDR3: CASSRSGGGSYNEQFF. The CDR3 DNA sequence: TGTGCCAGCAGCCGTAGCGGGGGGGGGTCCTACAATGAGCAGTTCTTC.

The chain links TRBV3-1 (or the pseudogene TRBV3-2) to TRBJ1-1, with no clear D. V lost 2 bases and J 2 bases, leaving 9 bases between the germline ends. The CDR3 spans 14 residues. Germline V gene sequence: CDR1 LGHDT, CDR2 YNNKEL (reference sequence). The CDR3 reads CASSQPGYNTEAFF. CDR3 nucleotides: TGTGCCAGCAGCCAACCAGGTTACAACACTGAAGCTTTCTTT.

This chain connects TRBV6-5 to TRBJ1-5; possible D gene TRBD1, 6 bases. This CDR3 has 11 residues. Looked up from germline, CDR1 is MNHEY and CDR2 is SVGAGI. V was clipped by 10 bases and J by 6 bases, with 10 bases between them. The CDR3 spells CATRGGQPQHF. Here the CDR3 DNA reads TGTGCCACCCGAGGGGGTCAGCCCCAGCATTTT.

This chain joins TRBV18 and TRBJ1-3, with D possibly TRBD1 on 5 matching bases. V lost 1 base to trimming and J lost 4 bases, with 14 bases between them. Germline V gene lookup returns CDR1 KGHSH and CDR2 LQKENI. CDR3 length equals 16 residues. CDR3 region: CASSPRQGLEGNTIYF. The CDR3 DNA is TGTGCCAGCTCACCACGGCAGGGATTGGAGGGAAACACCATATATTTT.

The table lists this clone with a count of one. The V gene is TRBV28, the J gene TRBJ2-1; possible D gene TRBD2, 5 bases. The V end lost 4 bases, the J end lost 7 bases, and 14 bases lay between the germline ends. The CDR3 has 14 residues. The germline V gene has CDR1 MDHEN and CDR2 SYDVKM. The CDR3 DNA reads as TGTGCCAGCAGTTCTCGGCTAGCACCTAATGAGCAGTTCTTC. It specifies CASSSRLAPNEQFF.

The chain has TRBV4-2 and TRBJ2-2; 7 bases align to TRBD2. CDR3 length: 19 amino acids. The germline CDR1 and CDR2 sequences are LGHNA and YNFKEQ. V shed 0 bases and J 4 bases; nucleotides not matched to a gene: 14. The CDR3 coding sequence is TGTGCCAGCAGCCAAGATCGAAGAACGGGAGGAATAGCCACCGGGGAGCTGTTTTTT. The encoded protein is CASSQDRRTGGIATGELFF.

This chain joins TRBV7-9 and TRBJ2-2; TRBD1 aligns across 7 bases. The junction had 2 bases not matched to a gene; V was cut back by 0 bases and J by 4 bases. The CDR3 consists of 15 residues. Germline loops: CDR1 SEHNR, CDR2 FQNEAQ (reference sequence). Here the CDR3 DNA reads TGTGCCAGCAGCTTAGCGTCAGGGGGCACCGGGGAGCTGTTTTTT. It codes for CASSLASGGTGELFF.

This CDR3 reads CASRPGGLAYIQYF. In nucleotides, the CDR3 is TGTGCCAGCAGGCCTGGGGGACTAGCGTACATTCAGTACTTC. The chain carries TRBV28 and TRBJ2-4; the match to TRBD2 covers 10 bases. This CDR3 is 14 amino acids long. Germline trimming cut 6 bases from V and 8 bases from J; bases unmatched to any gene: 7. CDR1 MDHEN and CDR2 SYDVKM come from the germline V gene.

This clone was seen a single time. This rearrangement joins TRBV18 to TRBJ1-1, with D perhaps matching TRBD1 (6 bases). CDR1 and CDR2 from the germline V gene are KGHSH and LQKENI. The CDR3 contains 16 residues. V lost 0 bases to trimming and J lost 1 base, with 12 bases between them. The CDR3: CASSPPGAVKNTEAFF. The CDR3 region has the DNA TGTGCCAGCTCACCACCGGGGGCCGTCAAGAACACTGAAGCTTTCTTT.

This clone showed up just once. This rearrangement joins TRBV4-2 to TRBJ1-6; TRBD1 is a possible D gene (5 bases). Germline CDR1 reads LGHNA; CDR2 reads YNFKEQ. The CDR3 covers 15 residues. V lost 3 bases, J lost 10 bases, and 16 bases lay in between. The chain's CDR3 is CASSHPGLSDSPLHF. CDR3 DNA sequence: TGTGCCAGCAGCCATCCGGGACTCAGCGACTCACCCCTCCACTTT.

This chain connects TRBV10-1 to TRBJ2-7, with D possibly called TRBD1 or TRBD2 (6 bases each). V was cut by 9 bases and J by 6 bases, with 27 bases left in between. This CDR3 spans 16 amino acids. Per the germline V gene, CDR1 is WNHNN and CDR2 is SYGVQD (reference sequence). CDR3 coding DNA: TGCGCCAGGCCAGGAGGGGGGACGGGGGTACTACGCGAGCAGTACTTC. Residues: CARPGGGTGVLREQYF.

This chain links TRBV6-6 with TRBJ1-5; D is perhaps TRBD1 (6 bases). The CDR3 contains 16 residues. Deletions cut 0 bases from V and 5 bases from J, with 14 bases between. CDR1 MNHNY and CDR2 SVGAGI come from the germline V gene (reference sequence). DNA for the CDR3: TGTGCCAGCAGTTACTCCCAGGGGATCCGCGATCAGCCCCAGCATTTT. Amino acids: CASSYSQGIRDQPQHF.

V gene TRBV29-1 combines with J gene TRBJ2-1; D might be TRBD1 or TRBD2, each matching 5 bases. Germline CDR1 SQVTM, CDR2 ANQGSEA. V lost 4 bases and J lost 6, with 7 bases in between. The CDR3 runs to 11 residues. The CDR3 protein is CSVAGTNEQFF. The CDR3 nucleotides are TGCAGCGTTGCGGGGACCAATGAGCAGTTCTTC.

The chain has TRBV7-2 and TRBJ2-7, with unresolved D. The CDR3 extends over 13 amino acids. Germline loops: CDR1 SGHTA, CDR2 FQGNSA. The V and J ends lost 5 bases and 7 bases respectively, with 15 bases between them. Here the CDR3 reads CASSTSLVGEQYF. The CDR3 nucleotides are TGTGCCAGCAGCACGAGCCTGGTAGGAGAGCAGTACTTC.